This T cell receptor (beta chain) originates from a study of human T cells and chemical hapten exposure. Study-level information: Across samples, TCR yields varied, mostly owing to small differences in pooled library volumes.

Time point meaning: patch test 1, 2 weeks after DPC sensitization. Treatment here: therapeutic diphenylcyclopropenone sensitization with weekly scalp DPC. Each donor was an alopecia patient between 18 and 70 years of age who qualified for DPC. TCRdb analysed the RACE reads with MiXCR anew, one entry per CDR3 protein. The table shows around 53,000 distinct CDR3 sequences, with 8% to 9.5% occurring only once. This clonotype occurred a few times. Here the sequenced sample was whole blood, taken in connection with sensitization to the hapten diphenylcyclopropenone (DPC). This clonotype was obtained from a woman between 50 and 59 years old with alopecia areata. Some clones in this sample may be carry-over from other donors' samples.

The CDR3 here is CATSRGNEKYGYTF. The DNA of the CDR3 is TGTGCCACCAGCAGAGGAAATGAAAAATATGGCTACACCTTC. The genes are TRBV15 and TRBJ1-2; D gene ambiguous. In germline, CDR1 is LNHNV, CDR2 YYDKDF (reference sequence). V gave up 1 base and J gave up 5 bases, with 11 bases separating them. CDR3 length: 14 amino acids.